The text below deals with one T cell receptor beta chain. This record belongs to a study of blood T cell repertoires in COVID-19. Assay used: immunoSEQ multiplex PCR; TCRdb lists only in-frame clones, some missing. The table lists roughly 380,000 clones, about 89% of them singletons. The receptor was derived from a woman in her thirties or forties with COVID-19, enrolled during active disease. Sequenced material: peripheral blood.

The CDR3 sequence is CSVDRDTNYGYTF. CDR3 DNA sequence: TGCAGCGTAGACAGGGATACAAACTATGGCTACACCTTC. The V gene is TRBV29-1, the J gene TRBJ1-2; 7 nucleotides match TRBD1. With 6 bases clipped from V and 2 bases from J, the junction kept 6 bases outside the gene matches. The CDR3 spans 13 residues. Germline V gives CDR1 SQVTM, CDR2 ANQGSEA.